The TCR beta chain under discussion was sequenced for a study of T-cell memory formation after mild COVID-19. Whole-study context: Clusters of TCRs were largely donor specific.

This clonotype was seen a few times. As yet, its antigen is unknown. Germline CDR1 reads SGHRS; CDR2 reads YFSETQ. This CDR3 is built from 15 residues. J lost 5 bases, V lost 1 base, and 5 bases had no gene match. The study, taken as a whole, reports: Memory cells collected pre-infection included some clones that later responded, suggesting cross-reactive memory joined.

5'RACE, which relied on constant-segment primers, yielded TCR alpha and TCR beta cDNA libraries carrying sample barcodes and UMIs. TCRdb itself ran the 5' RACE reads through MiXCR, one entry per CDR3 protein. The sample includes 110,000 to 150,000 distinct CDR3 sequences, 20% to 25% seen only once; the top ten take around 24%. The receptor was isolated from an adult woman who had mild COVID-19 (a few samples of this study predate the infection). Cell type and time point are not known. This chain joins TRBV5-1 and TRBJ2-1; TRBD2 aligns across 8 bases. Sequenced input: PBMCs or a T cell subset sorted from them (not recorded which). In DNA form, the CDR3 reads TGCGCCAGCAGCTTGTGGCTAGCGGGCCACAATGAGCAGTTCTTC. Amino acid sequence: CASSLWLAGHNEQFF.